The T cell receptor beta chain described here comes from a study of T cell responses to AZD1222 COVID-19 vaccine. Assay used: immunoSEQ multiplex PCR; TCRdb lists only in-frame clones, some missing. The sample has tens of thousands of clones, around 82% seen once. The V gene's germline CDR1 is SQVTM and CDR2 ANQGSEA. This CDR3 spans 14 amino acids. With 6 bases removed from V and 2 bases from J, the gap between germline ends came to 15 bases. The source is an adult who received the AZD1222 COVID-19 vaccine. Material: peripheral blood, obtained 28 days after the second AZD1222 dose. This sequence joins TRBV29-1 and TRBJ2-3, with D possibly matching TRBD2 (5 bases). The CDR3 DNA follows: TGCAGCGTCGCCCCGGAGGCGTCCACAGATACGCAGTATTTT. This gives the protein CSVAPEASTDTQYF.